The clone carrying this T cell receptor beta chain came up a few times. The antigen is undetermined. The library tagged individual cDNA molecules with unique molecular identifiers. TCRdb processed the RACE reads anew with MiXCR; each CDR3 protein has one entry. This sample has approximately 110,000 distinct CDR3 sequences, with approximately 10% found just once. Noted time point: patch test 1, 2 weeks after DPC sensitization. Treatment defined: therapeutic diphenylcyclopropenone sensitization with weekly scalp DPC. Total RNA was isolated from unfractionated whole blood. The data derive from a study of human T cells and chemical hapten exposure. Study context: The sensitizing agent was 2% DPC, placed on roughly 2 cm by roughly 2 cm of upper inner arm skin.

General study results and limits: Relative to controls, expanded TCRs formed significantly more large CDR3 similarity clusters.

The source is a woman between 35 and 50 years old with alopecia areata. Some clones in this sample may be carry-over from other donors' samples. The sequenced sample was whole blood, obtained in connection with sensitization to the hapten diphenylcyclopropenone (DPC).

The CDR3 DNA sequence: TGCAGCGTTGTAGAGGACCCCTATAGCAATCAGCCCCAGCATTTT. It is translated as CSVVEDPYSNQPQHF. This chain uses TRBV29-1 with TRBJ1-5, with D uncertain. This CDR3 is built from 15 residues. CDR1 and CDR2 (germline): SQVTM, ANQGSEA. The germline V and J ends were trimmed by 4 bases and 0 bases, with 13 bases remaining between them.